Listed here are 15 T cell receptor beta chains from one sample, sequenced in a study of cytomegalovirus exposure and HLA in healthy donors. The primer mix had 60 Vbeta and 13 Jbeta primers. Assay used: immunoSEQ multiplex PCR; TCRdb lists only in-frame clones, some missing. The sample includes approximately 200,000 clones, approximately 79% of them seen just once. Sequenced material: PBMCs. These receptors all stem from a man aged 18 to 29 in good health and CMV-seronegative.

The CDR3 sequence: CASLHPGDVSYEQYF. The DNA for the CDR3 is TGTGCCAGCCTACACCCAGGGGACGTCTCCTACGAGCAGTACTTC. J is TRBJ2-7 and V is TRBV11-2; tentatively, D is TRBD1 (6 bases). The CDR3 spans 15 residues. Germline CDR1 reads SGHAT; CDR2 reads FQNNGV. The V gene lost 8 bases and the J gene lost 0 bases, with 17 bases spanning the gap.

The chain employs TRBV18 and TRBJ1-4, with TRBD1 matching 8 bases. Trimming at V came to 3 bases and at J to 14 bases, leaving 17 bases not matched to a gene. CDR1 is KGHSH, CDR2 LQKENI, per germline. The CDR3 is 16 residues long. The CDR3 reads CASSPDTPGQGSGLFF. The DNA for the CDR3 is TGTGCCAGCTCACCGGACACCCCTGGACAGGGTTCGGGGCTGTTTTTT.

Judged by abundance, this clone is large. The rearrangement joins TRBV5-4 to TRBJ1-2; tentatively, D is TRBD1 (5 bases). CDR1 and CDR2 (germline): SGHNT, YYREEE (reference sequence). The CDR3 length is 14 residues. Deletions cut 2 bases from V and 2 bases from J, with 10 bases between. The CDR3: CASSFFGGNYGYTF. For the CDR3, the DNA is TGTGCCAGCAGCTTTTTCGGGGGGAACTATGGCTACACCTTC.

This clone was detected only a few times. This chain connects TRBV11-3 to TRBJ2-1, with D tentatively TRBD1 (6 bases). Germline V lookup: CDR1 SGHNT, CDR2 YENEEA. V was pared by 5 bases and J by 12 bases, with 20 bases between. This CDR3 is built from 14 residues. The CDR3 DNA follows: TGTGCCAGCAGCCCGGCCGGGGACACCTGCGGGCAGTTCTTC. Protein: CASSPAGDTCGQFF. Full variable domain (remainder filled in from reference TRBV11-3 and TRBJ2-1): EAGVVQSPRYKIIEKKQPVAFWCNPISGHNTLYWYLQNLGQGPELLIRYENEEAVDDSQLPKDRFSAERLKGVDSTLKIQPAELGDSAVYLCASSPAGDTCGQFFGPGTRLTVL.

For this clone: A read error may produce the germline difference seen at one junction end. This chain uses TRBV7-7 with TRBJ1-4, with a weak D call TRBD1 (5 bases). The CDR3 has 15 amino acids. Germline CDR1 reads SSHAT; CDR2 reads FNYEAQ (reference sequence). CDR3 in DNA: TGTGCTAGCAGCTTACAGCGGGGGACTAATGAAAAACTGTTTTTT. Translated, it gives CASSLQRGTNEKLFF.

This rearrangement joins TRBV7-9 to TRBJ1-4; TRBD1 agrees at 7 bases. CDR1 is SEHNR and CDR2 is FQNEAQ in the germline V gene (reference sequence). V shed 5 bases, J shed 8 bases, and the junction held 20 bases outside the gene matches. The CDR3 extends over 18 amino acids. The CDR3 is CASSPRRARDSKTEKLFF. The CDR3 nucleotides are TGTGCCAGCAGCCCTAGGCGTGCTCGGGACAGCAAAACCGAAAAACTGTTTTTT.

The chain is built from TRBV5-4 and TRBJ2-7; weak D call: TRBD1 (6 bases). The germline V and J ends were trimmed by 5 bases and 7 bases, with 19 bases remaining between them. CDR3 size: 14 residues. The germline CDR1 and CDR2 sequences are SGHNT and YYREEE (reference sequence). The CDR3 sequence is CASRLDRPAREQYF. The CDR3, as DNA: TGTGCCAGCAGACTAGACAGGCCCGCACGGGAGCAGTACTTC.

The J gene is TRBJ2-1, the V gene TRBV19, with TRBD2 matching 8 bases. The junction had 3 bases not matched to a gene; V was cut back by 8 bases and J by 6 bases. The CDR3 spans 12 residues. Germline V gene lookup returns CDR1 LNHDA and CDR2 SQIVND (reference sequence). CDR3 in amino acids: CASGSGANEQFF. In DNA form, the CDR3 reads TGTGCCAGTGGTAGCGGGGCCAATGAGCAGTTCTTC.

The rearrangement uses TRBV30 and TRBJ1-5; a possible D gene is TRBD1 (5 bases). CDR1 GTSNPN and CDR2 SVGIG come from the germline V gene (reference sequence). This CDR3 comprises 17 residues. V lost 0 bases to trimming and J lost 3 bases, with 18 bases between them. CDR3 bases: TGTGCCTGGAGTGTCGGAGTGGGGCCGCTGGACAATCAGCCCCAGCATTTT. Amino acid sequence: CAWSVGVGPLDNQPQHF.

The chain has TRBV9 and TRBJ2-3; D perhaps matches TRBD1 (6 bases). V was trimmed by 3 bases and J by 3 bases, leaving 14 bases between them. The germline V gene encodes CDR1 SGDLS and CDR2 YYNGEE. CDR3 length equals 15 residues. CDR3 residues: CASSATGSLTDTQYF. CDR3 DNA: TGTGCCAGCAGCGCGACAGGATCCCTTACAGATACGCAGTATTTT.

The V gene is TRBV30, the J gene TRBJ2-1; 8 bases are a match to TRBD2. The CDR3 runs to 16 residues. Germline CDR1 GTSNPN, CDR2 SVGIG (reference sequence). V lost 2 bases and J lost 0; bases outside the gene matches: 6. The CDR3, as DNA: TGTGCCTGGAGTCGTCCAGGACTAGCCTCCTACAATGAGCAGTTCTTC. Amino acids: CAWSRPGLASYNEQFF.

This clone was detected a few times. The chain combines TRBV19 with TRBJ2-1, with TRBD1 matching 9 bases. Losses at the gene ends were 6 bases for V and 5 bases for J; bases not matched to a gene: 5. The CDR3 loop spans 14 amino acids. Germline V gene lookup returns CDR1 LNHDA and CDR2 SQIVND (reference sequence). This CDR3 is CASRWGQGNNEQFF. The CDR3 DNA follows: TGTGCCAGTAGATGGGGACAGGGTAACAATGAGCAGTTCTTC.

This clone was seen only a few times. The gene calls are TRBV4-3 and TRBJ2-6; no clear D. Per germline, CDR1 LGHNA and CDR2 YSLEER. This CDR3 spans 16 amino acids. V lost 0 bases and J 2 bases, leaving 8 bases between the germline ends. The CDR3 DNA follows: TGCGCCAGCAGCCAAGAAATAGTAGCTGGGGCCAACGTCCTGACTTTC. The encoded protein is CASSQEIVAGANVLTF.

V gene TRBV10-1 combines with J gene TRBJ2-1; D might be TRBD2 (6 bases). Trimming took off 9 bases at V and 11 bases at J, with 44 bases between the two ends. The CDR3 runs 21 residues. Germline V lookup: CDR1 WNHNN, CDR2 SYGVQD (reference sequence). CDR3 loop: CARLAYFGLASQKACSGKQFF. Written as DNA, the CDR3 is TGCGCCAGGCTTGCCTATTTTGGGCTAGCGTCCCAAAAGGCCTGTTCAGGAAAGCAGTTCTTC.

This clone was observed a few times. Other nucleotide sequences from this sample produce the same CDR3. This sequence joins TRBV2 and TRBJ2-2, with D maybe TRBD1 (6 bases). V gave up 4 bases and J gave up 6 bases, with 15 bases separating them. The CDR3 has 15 amino acids. Germline values: CDR1 SNHLY, CDR2 FYNNEI. CDR3 sequence: CASSVLQGSSGELFF. CDR3 DNA: TGTGCCAGCAGTGTATTACAGGGCTCCTCCGGGGAGCTGTTTTTT.